These T cell receptor beta chains were read from a single sample in a study of vaccination and CD4 T cells after COVID-19. TCRdb fed the PCR reads into MiXCR, producing one record per CDR3 protein. Of roughly 15,000 distinct CDR3 sequences listed, approximately 59% are singletons. Their recognized antigens are unknown. This specimen was CD4+ T cells from blood, cultured in vitro, taken after SARS-CoV-2 vaccination. The receptors come from a human donor who had recovered from COVID-19. Both conserved end residues are part of each CDR3. D genes are given only for firm matches. Size is stated for part of the rows, as once, few or many counts, or as a class when the clone is expanded.

v_gene	d_gene	abundance	j_gene	CDR3nt	CDR3aa
TRBV6-1	NA	NA	TRBJ1-2	TGTGCCAGCAGTGAAGCTGGGCGGCGACGGCCAGGCAACACCTTC	CASSEAGRRRPGNTF
TRBV19	TRBD1	NA	TRBJ2-3	TGTGCCAGTAGTACCCAGGGACAGGGAATAGATACGCAGTATTTT	CASSTQGQGIDTQYF
TRBV20-1	TRBD2	NA	TRBJ2-1	TGCAGTGCTGGGGCATTAGCGGGGGAAACCTACAATGAGCAGTTCTTC	CSAGALAGETYNEQFF
TRBV30	NA	few	TRBJ1-1	TGTGCCTGGAGTGTATCCCAGGGGCGGAACACTGAAGCTTTCTTT	CAWSVSQGRNTEAFF
TRBV20-1	TRBD2	NA	TRBJ2-5	TGCAGTGCTAGAGATCCGGCTAGCGGCCAAGAGACCCAGTACTTC	CSARDPASGQETQYF
TRBV11-2	NA	few	TRBJ1-6	TGTGCCAGCAGCTTGGCGCTCCTGGGGAATTCACCCCTCCACTTT	CASSLALLGNSPLHF
TRBV7-9	NA	NA	TRBJ1-5	TGTGCCAGCAGTTCTGGATCCGGATACAATCAGCCCCAGCATTTT	CASSSGSGYNQPQHF
TRBV19	NA	NA	TRBJ1-2	TGTGCCAGTAGTACCCCTACTCTTAGGGGCTACACCTTC	CASSTPTLRGYTF
TRBV7-6	TRBD2	NA	TRBJ2-2	TGTGCCAGCAGCTTAAAGGGCCTAGCGGTAACGAACACCGGGGAGCTGTTTTTT	CASSLKGLAVTNTGELFF
TRBV6-1	TRBD1	NA	TRBJ1-5	TGTGCCAGCAGGGGACGGGACAGAAGTAGCAATCAGCCCCAGCATTTT	CASRGRDRSSNQPQHF
TRBV19	NA	NA	TRBJ1-2	TGTGCCAGTAGAGGGGACTTGCGCGGCTATGGCTACACCTTC	CASRGDLRGYGYTF
TRBV2	NA	NA	TRBJ1-5	TGTGCCAGCAGTGTAGCCGGAGGGGTATTGAGCAATCAGCCCCAGCATTTT	CASSVAGGVLSNQPQHF
TRBV20-1	TRBD2	NA	TRBJ2-2	TGCAGTGCTAGCCTAGCGGGGGAGGCGAACACCGGGGAGCTGTTTTTT	CSASLAGEANTGELFF
TRBV7-2	NA	NA	TRBJ1-1	TGTGCCAGCAGCTTTCGTGGGGTGGCTGAAGCTTTCTTT	CASSFRGVAEAFF
TRBV12-3/TRBV12-4	NA	NA	TRBJ1-5	TGTGCCAGCAGTTTAAATCCTGGTTACAATAGCAATCAGCCCCAGCATTTT	CASSLNPGYNSNQPQHF
TRBV12-3/TRBV12-4	NA	NA	TRBJ2-2	TGTGCCAGCAGTTTCCTTCCAGGAGGGAGGACCGGGGAGCTGTTTTTT	CASSFLPGGRTGELFF
TRBV11-1	TRBD2	few	TRBJ2-3	TGTGCCAGCAGCACAGTAGCGGGTGGGACAGATACGCAGTATTTT	CASSTVAGGTDTQYF
TRBV19	NA	few	TRBJ1-5	TGTGCCAGTACCTTCAACCAACGGGGGCAGCCCCAGCATTTT	CASTFNQRGQPQHF
TRBV6-5	NA	NA	TRBJ1-6	TGTGCCAGCAGTTACTTACAGGTTCGGGAGAATTCACCCCTCCACTTT	CASSYLQVRENSPLHF
TRBV24-1	NA	NA	TRBJ2-1	TGTGCCACCAGTGATTTGTCGCAGGGCGCCTACAATGAGCAGTTCTTC	CATSDLSQGAYNEQFF
TRBV4-2	NA	once	TRBJ1-1	TGTGCCAGCAGCCAAGACAGGCTCACTGAAGCTTTCTTT	CASSQDRLTEAFF
TRBV6-5	NA	few	TRBJ1-3	TGTGCCAGCAGTTATCCGAGAAACACCATATATTTT	CASSYPRNTIYF
TRBV27	TRBD1	few	TRBJ1-2	TGTGCCAGCAGCTATCCTAACGACAGGGACCTCTATGGCTACACCTTC	CASSYPNDRDLYGYTF
TRBV2	TRBD1	few	TRBJ1-6	TGTGCCAGCAGTATACTTGGACAGGGTAGGCCCCTCCACTTT	CASSILGQGRPLHF
TRBV11-2	TRBD2	NA	TRBJ2-1	TGTGCCAGCAGCTTAGAGCGGGGGGGCCTCAATGAGCAGTTCTTC	CASSLERGGLNEQFF
TRBV6-1	TRBD1	once	TRBJ2-1	TGTGCCAGCAGTGTGGGGACAGGCGGCTACAATGAGCAGTTCTTC	CASSVGTGGYNEQFF
TRBV6-2/TRBV6-3	TRBD1	NA	TRBJ2-5	TGTGCCAGCAGTTACACGGGACAGGTTAGCGAGACCCAGTACTTC	CASSYTGQVSETQYF